The following is a T cell receptor (beta chain) sequence with its context. The assay was immunoSEQ multiplex PCR, and TCRdb's table has in-frame clones only and misses some. The repertoire has 150,000 to 200,000 clones, roughly 89% of them found once; the top ten carry more than 1.3%. This entry is derived from a study of control samples from healthy donors and cancer patients. CDR3 length equals 15 residues. This chain links TRBV21-1 with TRBJ1-5. TRBV21-1 is described as a pseudogene. The clonotype originates from a woman aged 50 to 65 in good health. Sequenced: blood. The CDR3 loop reads CASSKGGYSNQPQHF. The CDR3 region has the DNA TGTGCCAGCAGCAAAGGAGGCTATAGCAATCAGCCCCAGCATTTT.